One sample yielded the 6 T cell receptor beta chains listed below, sequenced in a study of blood T cell repertoires in COVID-19. Only in-frame clones appear in the TCRdb table, and some are missing; sequencing was by immunoSEQ multiplex PCR. The sample holds approximately 150,000 clones, 75% to 85% seen once. Sequencing was done on a sample of peripheral blood. Receptors originate from a woman aged 45-60 years with acute or convalescent COVID-19.

As DNA, the CDR3 is TGTGCCAGCCTCATTTCCGGGGGAGAGCCCCAGCATTTT. It translates to CASLISGGEPQHF. The chain joins TRBV12-3 or TRBV12-4 to TRBJ1-5; D may be TRBD1 (5 bases). This CDR3 has 13 residues. Between the trimmed V and J ends, which lost 8 bases and 8 bases, there was a span of 16 bases.

The V and J genes are TRBV12-3 or TRBV12-4 and TRBJ2-7, with a possible D match to TRBD1 (5 bases). The CDR3 is made up of 12 amino acids. V was shortened by 3 bases and J by 4 bases, with 7 bases between the two germline ends. The CDR3 sequence: CASSFGAYEQYF. In nucleotides, the CDR3 is TGTGCCAGCAGTTTTGGGGCTTACGAGCAGTACTTC.

This clone was counted between two and nine times. The chain recombines TRBV7-3 with TRBJ1-3, with TRBD1 as a possible D gene (5 bases). Germline V lookup: CDR1 SGHTA, CDR2 FQGTGA. V lost 5 bases and J lost 0, with 17 bases in between. The CDR3 has 17 residues. The CDR3 loop reads CASSRIDSSSSGNTIYF. As DNA, the CDR3 is TGTGCCAGCAGCCGTATTGACAGTTCTTCCTCTGGAAACACCATATATTTT.

This clone was counted only a few times. The chain uses TRBV19 and TRBJ2-2, with TRBD2 matching 7 bases. V lost 7 bases, J lost 4 bases, and 3 bases stayed unmatched. There are 13 residues in the CDR3. CDR1 is LNHDA and CDR2 is SQIVND in the germline V gene (reference sequence). CDR3 loop: CASTAGVTGELFF. Written as DNA, the CDR3 is TGTGCCAGTACCGCGGGGGTCACCGGGGAGCTGTTTTTT.

V is TRBV3-1 (or the pseudogene TRBV3-2) and J is TRBJ2-3; 7 bases align to TRBD1. V shed 0 bases and J 2 bases; nucleotides not matched to a gene: 5. Germline CDR1 LGHDT, CDR2 YNNKEL (reference sequence). CDR3 length: 16 residues. The CDR3 DNA sequence: TGTGCCAGCAGCCAAGAAGTGGACAGGTCCACAGATACGCAGTATTTT. Residues: CASSQEVDRSTDTQYF.

The chain carries TRBV6-5 and TRBJ1-5, with 8 nucleotides matching TRBD1. The V and J ends lost 6 bases and 5 bases, in that order; junction bases with no gene match: 9. The CDR3 loop spans 15 amino acids. Germline CDR1 MNHEY, CDR2 SVGAGI. CDR3 sequence (DNA): TGTGCCAGCAGATCACAGGGGGATTTTCATCAGCCCCAGCATTTT. Translated: CASRSQGDFHQPQHF.